This entry describes one T cell receptor beta chain. Its specificity is not known. Noted treatment: roughly 20 received Ad26.COV2.S at low or high dose, single or two shots; five or six received placebo; per-sample allocation not given. The investigators took samples on day 63 after the first vaccine or placebo injection. Built on an Ad26 vector, the vaccine expressed Wuhan-strain SARS-CoV-2 spike. This sample was taken from a study of Ad26.COV2.S vaccination and SARS-CoV-2 variants. Study-level points and caveats: It was reported that spike-specific CD8+ and CD4+ T cell responses were substantially broad after vaccination.

Libraries were prepared by immunoSEQ multiplex PCR; TCRdb keeps only in-frame clonotypes and omits some of them. Here the sample spans some 290,000 clones, about 82% being singletons. The CDR3 contains 17 residues. The V gene lost 0 bases and the J gene lost 2 bases, with 13 bases spanning the gap. CDR1 and CDR2 from the germline V gene are LNHNV and YYDKDF (reference sequence). Sequencing was performed on peripheral blood, taken in a trial of Ad26.COV2.S vaccine versus placebo. The V and J genes are TRBV15 and TRBJ2-2; D possibly corresponds to TRBD2 (5 bases). The receptor comes from a person aged 18 to 59 who received the Ad26.COV2.S COVID-19 vaccine or a placebo. CDR3 loop: CATSRDRARLNTGELFF. The CDR3 DNA reads TGTGCCACCAGCAGAGATCGGGCAAGACTAAACACCGGGGAGCTGTTTTTT.